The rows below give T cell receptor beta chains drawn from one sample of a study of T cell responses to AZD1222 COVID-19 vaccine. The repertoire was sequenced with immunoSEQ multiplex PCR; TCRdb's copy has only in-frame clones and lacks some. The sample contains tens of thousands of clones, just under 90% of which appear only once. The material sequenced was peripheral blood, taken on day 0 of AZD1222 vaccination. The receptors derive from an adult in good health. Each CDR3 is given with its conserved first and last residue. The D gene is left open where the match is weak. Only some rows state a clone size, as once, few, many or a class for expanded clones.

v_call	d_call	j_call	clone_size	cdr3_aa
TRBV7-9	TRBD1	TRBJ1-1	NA	CASSSRDRGMNTEAFF
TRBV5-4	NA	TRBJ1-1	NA	CASSFTRNTEAFF
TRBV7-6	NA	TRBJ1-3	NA	CASSPRTANGNTIYF
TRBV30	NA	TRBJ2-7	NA	CAWSGQGVEQYF
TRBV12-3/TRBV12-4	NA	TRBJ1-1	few	CASSLGTPGAFF
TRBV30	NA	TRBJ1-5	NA	CAWSGDGSRNQPQHF
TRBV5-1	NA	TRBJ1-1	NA	CASSFGTNTEAFF
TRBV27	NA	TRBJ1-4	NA	CASSPGQIPTNEKLFF
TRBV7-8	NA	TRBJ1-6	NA	CASSTGTSPLHF
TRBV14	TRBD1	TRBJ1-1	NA	CASREQGPTEAFF
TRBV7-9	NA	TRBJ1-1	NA	CASSLTLLEAFF
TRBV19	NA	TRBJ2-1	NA	CASSTTSGATFRDEQFF
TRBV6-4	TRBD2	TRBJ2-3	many	CASSDSSSGGADTQYF
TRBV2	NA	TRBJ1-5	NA	CASSVIGSTGSNQPQHF
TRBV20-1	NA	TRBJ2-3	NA	CSASSQGGAGATDTQYF
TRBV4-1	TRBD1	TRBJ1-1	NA	CASSLGQGGRTEAFF
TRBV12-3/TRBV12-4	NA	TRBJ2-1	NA	CASRPASGEQFF
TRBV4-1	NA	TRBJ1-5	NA	CASTSSPQHF
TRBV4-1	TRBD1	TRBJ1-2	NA	CASSQHTQGGYGYTF
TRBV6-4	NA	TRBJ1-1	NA	CASSEHAGLFTEAFF
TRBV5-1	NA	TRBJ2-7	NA	CASRSGYEQYF
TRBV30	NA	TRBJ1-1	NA	CAWSPDRGTEAFF
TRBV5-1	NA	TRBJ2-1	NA	CASTFYNEQFF
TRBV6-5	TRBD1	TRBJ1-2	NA	CASSYSWDSPGYTF
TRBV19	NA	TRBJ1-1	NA	CASSGGGSQNTEAFF
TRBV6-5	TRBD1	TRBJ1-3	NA	CASSTTGSGDTIYF
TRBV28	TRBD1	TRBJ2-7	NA	CANSYVIGQGARYEQYF
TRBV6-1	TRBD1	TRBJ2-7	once	CASSEPGQGTYEQYF
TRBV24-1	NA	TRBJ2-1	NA	CATRGSYNEQFF
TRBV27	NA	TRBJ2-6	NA	CASSTGSGANVLTF